One sample yielded the 15 T cell receptor beta chains listed below, sequenced in a study of tumour-infiltrating T cells in Burkitt lymphoma. TCRdb's copy holds only in-frame clones and misses some; the assay was immunoSEQ multiplex PCR. The sample lists 43,000 or so clones, around 30% seen once, with under 3.5% in the top ten. The source material was tumor tissue. Receptors originate from a human donor with Burkitt lymphoma.

This clone was observed a few times. The rearrangement uses TRBV19 and TRBJ1-4; perhaps TRBD1 as D (5 bases). Germline loops: CDR1 LNHDA, CDR2 SQIVND (reference sequence). V was trimmed by 7 bases and J by 4 bases, leaving 13 bases between them. The CDR3 sequence is 14 residues long. The CDR3 DNA reads TGTGCCAGTACCACGTGGGGCGATAATGAAAAACTGTTTTTT. This translates into CASTTWGDNEKLFF. The whole variable domain, filled in from reference TRBV19 and TRBJ1-4, reads DGGITQSPKYLFRKEGQNVTLSCEQNLNHDAMYWYRQDPGQGLRLIYYSQIVNDFQKGDIAEGYSVSREKKESFPLTVTSAQKNPTAFYLCASTTWGDNEKLFFGSGTQLSVL.

This clone was counted only a few times. V gene TRBV29-1 combines with J gene TRBJ2-1; D gene ambiguous. The ends were cut back, 6 bases at V and 7 bases at J, with 7 bases in the middle. Germline V gene sequence: CDR1 SQVTM, CDR2 ANQGSEA. There are 10 residues in the CDR3. The CDR3 sequence is CSVIRNEQFF. CDR3 in DNA: TGCAGCGTGATCCGGAATGAGCAGTTCTTC.

This clone is a singleton in its sample. This chain uses TRBV19 with TRBJ2-7; 7 bases are shared with TRBD2. CDR1 and CDR2 from the germline V gene are LNHDA and SQIVND (reference sequence). The CDR3 is 14 residues long. Trimming removed 5 bases from V and 3 bases from J; junction bases left unmatched: 7. In DNA form, the CDR3 reads TGTGCCAGTAGTCTCGGGACGGGGGGCTACGAGCAGTACTTC. Amino acids: CASSLGTGGYEQYF.

The chain combines TRBV6-1 with TRBJ1-2; TRBD1 is a possible D gene (5 bases). There are 13 residues in the CDR3. Between the trimmed V and J ends, which lost 7 bases and 3 bases, there was a span of 12 bases. Germline CDR1 and CDR2: MNHNS and SASEGT. CDR3 sequence (DNA): TGTGCCAGCACTCACTTGGGGGACTATGGCTACACCTTC. Its translation is CASTHLGDYGYTF.

The chain recombines TRBV2 with TRBJ1-2, with 9 nucleotides matching TRBD1. The CDR3 covers 13 residues. Germline V gene lookup returns CDR1 SNHLY and CDR2 FYNNEI. V shed 6 bases, J shed 6 bases, and the junction held 5 bases outside the gene matches. The CDR3 loop is CASRYGTGNGYTF. DNA for the CDR3: TGTGCCAGCAGATACGGGACAGGGAATGGCTACACCTTC.

This clone was detected only a few times. The chain recombines TRBV5-1 with TRBJ2-7; 7 bases agree with TRBD2. CDR3 length: 14 residues. Germline V gives CDR1 SGHRS, CDR2 YFSETQ. Germline trimming cut 4 bases from V and 3 bases from J; bases unmatched to any gene: 7. CDR3 in amino acids: CASSLPGGYYEQYF. DNA of the CDR3: TGCGCCAGCAGCCTCCCGGGGGGTTACTACGAGCAGTACTTC.

This clone was seen a handful of times. This chain joins TRBV2 and TRBJ2-1; D unresolved. Germline CDR1 reads SNHLY; CDR2 reads FYNNEI. This CDR3 has 13 residues. V lost 0 bases to trimming and J lost 13 bases, with 13 bases between them. Here the CDR3 DNA reads TGTGCCAGCAGTGAAGCGATCGCGGTAGGACAGTTCTTC. Translation gives CASSEAIAVGQFF.

The chain carries TRBV23-1 and TRBJ2-5; 7 positions match TRBD1. TRBV23-1 is identified as an open reading frame with a role that is uncertain. This CDR3 is 15 amino acids long. The junction had 6 bases not matched to a gene; V was cut back by 4 bases and J by 1 base. The CDR3 protein is CASSPGTARQETQYF. In DNA, the CDR3 is TGCGCCAGCAGTCCCGGGACAGCCCGCCAAGAGACCCAGTACTTC.

In its sample, this clone was seen a few times. The chain couples TRBV6-5 to TRBJ2-5; 8 bases agree with TRBD2. Germline-derived CDR1 and CDR2 are MNHEY and SVGAGI. The CDR3 length is 14 residues. V was pared by 4 bases and J by 5 bases, with 6 bases of the junction left unmatched. CDR3 in DNA: TGTGCCAGCAGTTCCCAGCGGGGGCGGGAGACCCAGTACTTC. It codes for CASSSQRGRETQYF.

This clone appeared a few times. The rearrangement uses TRBV6-6 and TRBJ1-5; tentative D call: TRBD1 (6 bases). CDR1 is MNHNY and CDR2 is SVGAGI in the germline V gene (reference sequence). The CDR3 contains 14 residues. Trimming cost V 6 bases and J 7 bases, with 16 bases left between them. The CDR3 region is CASRNTGAEQPQHF. The CDR3 DNA reads as TGTGCCAGCAGAAACACGGGGGCAGAGCAGCCCCAGCATTTT.

V and J are TRBV11-2 and TRBJ2-7; 7 nucleotides agree with TRBD1. Germline V CDR1 and CDR2: SGHAT, FQNNGV. J was trimmed by 0 bases and V by 5 bases; bases with no gene match: 4. The CDR3 has 14 residues. The chain's CDR3 is CASSMGQISYEQYF. DNA for the CDR3: TGTGCCAGCAGCATGGGACAGATCTCCTACGAGCAGTACTTC.

The rearrangement links TRBV10-3 to TRBJ2-1; D not certain. The CDR3 runs to 13 residues. Trimming took off 0 bases at V and 9 bases at J, with 9 bases between the two ends. Per germline, CDR1 ENHRY and CDR2 SYGVKD. The CDR3 DNA reads as TGTGCCATCAGTGAGTCCCCTATGTCTGAGCAGTTCTTC. Its translation: CAISESPMSEQFF.

This chain links TRBV10-3 with TRBJ2-5, with D possibly matching TRBD2 (5 bases). CDR3 size: 12 residues. V gave up 3 bases and J gave up 4 bases, with 6 bases separating them. In germline, CDR1 is ENHRY, CDR2 SYGVKD. The CDR3 sequence is CAISDGIETQYF. CDR3 DNA sequence: TGTGCCATCAGTGACGGGATAGAGACCCAGTACTTC.

This clone was counted between two and nine times. This chain links TRBV10-3 with TRBJ2-7; a possible D gene is TRBD1 (6 bases). Between the trimmed V and J ends, which lost 5 bases and 1 base, there was a span of 9 bases. Germline lookup yields CDR1 ENHRY and CDR2 SYGVKD. CDR3 length equals 13 residues. The CDR3 reads CAISTGPSYEQYF. The CDR3 DNA reads TGTGCCATCAGTACAGGGCCATCCTACGAGCAGTACTTC.

The chain carries TRBV5-1 and TRBJ1-6; 7 positions agree with TRBD1. V was pared by 4 bases and J by 5 bases, with 3 bases of the junction left unmatched. From germline, CDR1 is SGHRS and CDR2 YFSETQ. The CDR3 extends over 14 amino acids. CDR3 DNA sequence: TGCGCCAGCAGCCTTACAGGGGATAATTCACCCCTCCACTTT. Amino acid sequence: CASSLTGDNSPLHF.